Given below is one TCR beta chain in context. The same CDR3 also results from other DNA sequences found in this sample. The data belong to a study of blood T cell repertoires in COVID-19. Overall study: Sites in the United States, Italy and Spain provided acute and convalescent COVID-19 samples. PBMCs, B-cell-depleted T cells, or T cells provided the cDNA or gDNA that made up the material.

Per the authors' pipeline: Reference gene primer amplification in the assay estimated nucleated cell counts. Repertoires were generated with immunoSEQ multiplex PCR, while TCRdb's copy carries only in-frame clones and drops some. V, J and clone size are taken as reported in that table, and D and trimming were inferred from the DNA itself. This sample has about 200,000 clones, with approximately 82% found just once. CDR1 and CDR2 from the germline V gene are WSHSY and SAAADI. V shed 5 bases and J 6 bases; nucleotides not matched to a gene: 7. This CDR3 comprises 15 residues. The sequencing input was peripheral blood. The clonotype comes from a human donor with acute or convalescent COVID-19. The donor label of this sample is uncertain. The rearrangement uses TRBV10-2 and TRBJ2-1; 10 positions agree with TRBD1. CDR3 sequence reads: CASSSDRGLANEQFF. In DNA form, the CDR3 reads TGCGCCAGCAGTAGTGACAGGGGGCTTGCCAATGAGCAGTTCTTC.